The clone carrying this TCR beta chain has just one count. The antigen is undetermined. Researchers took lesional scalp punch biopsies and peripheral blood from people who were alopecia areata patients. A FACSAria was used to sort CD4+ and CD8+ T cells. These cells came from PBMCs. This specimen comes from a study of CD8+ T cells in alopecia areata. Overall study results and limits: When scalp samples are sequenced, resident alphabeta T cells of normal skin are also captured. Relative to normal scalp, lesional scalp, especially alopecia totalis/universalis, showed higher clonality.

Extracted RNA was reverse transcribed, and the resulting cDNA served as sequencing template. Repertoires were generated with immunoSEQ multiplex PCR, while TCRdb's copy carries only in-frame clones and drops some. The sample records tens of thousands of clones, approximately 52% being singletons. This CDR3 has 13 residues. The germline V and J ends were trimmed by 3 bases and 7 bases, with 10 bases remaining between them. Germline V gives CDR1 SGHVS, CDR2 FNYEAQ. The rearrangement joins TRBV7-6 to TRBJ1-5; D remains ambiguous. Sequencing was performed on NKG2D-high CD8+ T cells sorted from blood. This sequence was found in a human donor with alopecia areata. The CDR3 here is CASSFGETQPQHF. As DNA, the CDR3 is TGTGCCAGCAGCTTCGGAGAGACCCAGCCCCAGCATTTT.